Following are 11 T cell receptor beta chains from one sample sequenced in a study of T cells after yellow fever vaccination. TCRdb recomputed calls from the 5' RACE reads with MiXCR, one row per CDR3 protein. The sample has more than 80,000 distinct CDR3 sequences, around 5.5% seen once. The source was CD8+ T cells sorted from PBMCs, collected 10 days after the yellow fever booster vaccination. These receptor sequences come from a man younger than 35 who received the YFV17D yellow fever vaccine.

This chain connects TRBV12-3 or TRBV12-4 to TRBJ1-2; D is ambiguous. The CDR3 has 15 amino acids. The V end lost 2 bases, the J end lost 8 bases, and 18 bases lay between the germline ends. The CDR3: CASSLWLQNIRGYTF. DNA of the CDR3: TGTGCCAGCAGTTTATGGTTACAAAACATACGGGGCTACACCTTC.

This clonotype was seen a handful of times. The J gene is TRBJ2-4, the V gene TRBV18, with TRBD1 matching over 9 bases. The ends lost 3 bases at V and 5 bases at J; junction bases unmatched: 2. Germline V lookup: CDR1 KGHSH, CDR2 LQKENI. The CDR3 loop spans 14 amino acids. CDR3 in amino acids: CASSPRQGENIQYF. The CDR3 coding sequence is TGTGCCAGCTCACCCCGACAGGGGGAAAACATTCAGTACTTC. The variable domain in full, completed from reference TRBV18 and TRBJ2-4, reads NAGVMQNPRHLVRRRGQEARLRCSPMKGHSHVYWYRQLPEEGLKFMVYLQKENIIDESGMPKERFSAEFPKEGPSILRIQQVVRGDSAAYFCASSPRQGENIQYFGAGTRLSVL.

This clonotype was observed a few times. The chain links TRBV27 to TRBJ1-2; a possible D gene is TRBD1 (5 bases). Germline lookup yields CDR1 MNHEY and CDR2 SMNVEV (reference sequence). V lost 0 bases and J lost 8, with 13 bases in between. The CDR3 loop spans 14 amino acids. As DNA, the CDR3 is TGTGCCAGCAGTTTATCTTCCAGGGTGCGAGGCTACACCTTC. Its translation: CASSLSSRVRGYTF.

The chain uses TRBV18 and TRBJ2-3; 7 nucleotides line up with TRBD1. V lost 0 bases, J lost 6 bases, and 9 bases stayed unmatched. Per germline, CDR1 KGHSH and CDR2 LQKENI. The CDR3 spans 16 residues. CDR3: CASSPPGGPEWDTQYF. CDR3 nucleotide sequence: TGTGCCAGCTCACCACCAGGGGGCCCGGAATGGGATACGCAGTATTTT.

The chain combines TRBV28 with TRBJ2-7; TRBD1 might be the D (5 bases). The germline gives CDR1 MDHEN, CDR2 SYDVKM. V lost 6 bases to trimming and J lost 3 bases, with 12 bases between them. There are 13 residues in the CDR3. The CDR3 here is CASSNQGFYEQYV. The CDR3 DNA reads TGTGCCAGCAGCAACCAGGGTTTCTACGAGCAGTACGTC.

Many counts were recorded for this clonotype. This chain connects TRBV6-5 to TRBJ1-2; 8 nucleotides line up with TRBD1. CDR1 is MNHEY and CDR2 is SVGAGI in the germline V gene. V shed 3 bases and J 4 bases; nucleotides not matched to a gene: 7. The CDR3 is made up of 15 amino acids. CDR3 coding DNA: TGTGCCAGCAGTTATACGGACAGGGCATTCTATGGCTACACCTTC. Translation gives CASSYTDRAFYGYTF.

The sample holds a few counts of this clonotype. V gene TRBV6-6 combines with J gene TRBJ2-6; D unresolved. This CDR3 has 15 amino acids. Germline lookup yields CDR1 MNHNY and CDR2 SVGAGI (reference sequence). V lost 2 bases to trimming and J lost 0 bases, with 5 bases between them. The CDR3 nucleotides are TGTGCCAGCAGTTACACTTACTCTGGGGCCAACGTCCTGACTTTC. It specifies CASSYTYSGANVLTF.

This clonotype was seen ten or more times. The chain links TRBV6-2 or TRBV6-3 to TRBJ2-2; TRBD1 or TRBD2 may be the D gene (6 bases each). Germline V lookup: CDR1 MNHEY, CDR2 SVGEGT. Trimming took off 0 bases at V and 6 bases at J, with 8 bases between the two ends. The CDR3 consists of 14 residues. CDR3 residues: CASSYSGGPGELFF. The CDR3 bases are TGTGCCAGCAGTTACTCCGGGGGCCCCGGGGAGCTGTTTTTT.

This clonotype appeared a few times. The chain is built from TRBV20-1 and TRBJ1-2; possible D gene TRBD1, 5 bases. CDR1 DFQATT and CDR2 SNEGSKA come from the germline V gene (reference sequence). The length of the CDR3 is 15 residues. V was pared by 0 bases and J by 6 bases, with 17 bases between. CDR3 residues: CSARDEGRLYDGYTF. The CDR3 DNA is TGCAGTGCTAGAGATGAGGGGCGTTTGTACGATGGCTACACCTTC.

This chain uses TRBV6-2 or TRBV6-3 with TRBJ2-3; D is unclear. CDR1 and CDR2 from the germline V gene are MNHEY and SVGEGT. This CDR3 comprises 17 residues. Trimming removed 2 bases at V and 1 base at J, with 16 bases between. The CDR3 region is CASSYEVLRDGTDTQYF. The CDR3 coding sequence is TGTGCCAGCAGTTACGAGGTGCTGCGAGACGGCACAGATACGCAGTATTTT.

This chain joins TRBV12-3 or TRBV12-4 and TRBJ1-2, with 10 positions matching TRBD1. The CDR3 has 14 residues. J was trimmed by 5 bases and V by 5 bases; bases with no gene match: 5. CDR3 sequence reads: CASSLTGGGYGYTF. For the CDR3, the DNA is TGTGCCAGCAGTCTGACAGGGGGCGGTTATGGCTACACCTTC.